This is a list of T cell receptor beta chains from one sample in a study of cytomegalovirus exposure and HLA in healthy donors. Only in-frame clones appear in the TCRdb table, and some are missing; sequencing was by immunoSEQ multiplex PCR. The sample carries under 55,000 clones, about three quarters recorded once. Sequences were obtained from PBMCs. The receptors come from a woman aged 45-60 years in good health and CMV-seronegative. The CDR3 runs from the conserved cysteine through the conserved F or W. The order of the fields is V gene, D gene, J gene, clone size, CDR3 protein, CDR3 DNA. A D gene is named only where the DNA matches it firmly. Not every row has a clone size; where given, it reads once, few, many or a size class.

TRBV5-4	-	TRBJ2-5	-	CASRGGGGDSEYF	TGTGCCAGCAGGGGGGGAGGTGGGGACTCTGAGTACTTC
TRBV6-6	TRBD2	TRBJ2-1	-	CASSLTSGGVNEQFF	TGTGCCAGCAGTCTCACTAGCGGGGGGGTTAATGAGCAGTTCTTC
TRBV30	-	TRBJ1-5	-	CAWSVQSNQPQHF	TGTGCCTGGAGTGTACAGAGCAATCAGCCCCAGCATTTT
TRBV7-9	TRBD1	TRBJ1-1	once	CASSLETTGQAEAFF	TGTGCCAGCAGCTTAGAAACGACAGGGCAGGCTGAAGCTTTCTTT
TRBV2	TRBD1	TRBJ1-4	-	CASSYDRGRFEKLFF	TGTGCCAGCAGCTACGACAGGGGAAGATTTGAAAAACTGTTTTTT
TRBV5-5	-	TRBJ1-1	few	CATGSDLNTEAFF	TGTGCCACCGGTTCGGACTTGAACACTGAAGCTTTCTTT
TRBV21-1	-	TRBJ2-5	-	CASSKYRGSETQYF	TGTGCCAGCAGCAAATACAGGGGGTCGGAGACCCAGTACTTC
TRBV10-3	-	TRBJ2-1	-	CAIGSGSYNEQFF	TGTGCCATCGGGAGCGGCTCCTACAATGAGCAGTTCTTC
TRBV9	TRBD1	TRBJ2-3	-	CASSSGTGTTDTQYF	TGTGCCAGCAGCTCCGGGACAGGGACCACAGATACGCAGTATTTT
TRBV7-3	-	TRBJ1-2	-	CASSLNGAGYGYTF	TGTGCCAGCAGCTTGAATGGGGCTGGCTATGGCTACACCTTC
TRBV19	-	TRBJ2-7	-	CASQQGGTYEQYF	TGTGCCAGTCAGCAGGGGGGCACCTACGAGCAGTACTTC
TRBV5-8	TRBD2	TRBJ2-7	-	CASSLVSSGTSGNYEQYF	TGTGCCAGCAGCTTGGTGTCTAGCGGGACCAGTGGGAATTACGAGCAGTACTTC
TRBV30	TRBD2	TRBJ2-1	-	CSGGRTGTSGNEQFF	TGTAGTGGGGGCCGTACCGGGACTAGCGGCAATGAGCAGTTCTTC
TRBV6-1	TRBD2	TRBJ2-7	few	CASSERTRWGEQYF	TGTGCCAGCAGTGAAAGGACTAGATGGGGCGAGCAGTACTTC
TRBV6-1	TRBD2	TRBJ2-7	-	CASGLADAYEQYF	TGTGCCAGCGGACTAGCGGATGCCTACGAGCAGTACTTC
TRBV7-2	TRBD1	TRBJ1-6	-	CASSLDGQGNSPLHF	TGTGCCAGCAGCTTAGATGGACAGGGGAATTCACCCCTCCACTTT
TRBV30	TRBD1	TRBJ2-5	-	CAWDRTGAGTQYF	TGTGCCTGGGACAGAACAGGGGCGGGGACCCAGTACTTC
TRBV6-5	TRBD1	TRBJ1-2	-	CASSLGQGRGYGYTF	TGTGCCAGCAGCTTGGGACAGGGAAGAGGATATGGCTACACCTTC
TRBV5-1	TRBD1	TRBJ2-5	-	CASNSGTGEQETQYF	TGCGCCAGCAACTCGGGTACAGGGGAGCAAGAGACCCAGTACTTC
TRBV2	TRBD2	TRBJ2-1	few	CASSEFGLAYNEQFF	TGTGCCAGCAGTGAATTCGGACTAGCTTACAATGAGCAGTTCTTC
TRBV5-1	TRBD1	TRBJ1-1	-	CASSPTGGSEAFF	TGCGCCAGCAGCCCAACAGGGGGCTCTGAAGCTTTCTTT
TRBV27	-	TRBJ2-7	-	CASSVRGNDEQYF	TGTGCCAGCAGTGTCAGGGGAAACGACGAGCAGTACTTC
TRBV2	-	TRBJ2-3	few	CASTGDFSSTDTQYF	TGTGCCAGCACGGGGGACTTCTCTAGCACAGATACGCAGTATTTT
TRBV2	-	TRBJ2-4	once	CASNPSLAKNIQYF	TGTGCCAGCAATCCGTCCCTAGCCAAAAACATTCAGTACTTC
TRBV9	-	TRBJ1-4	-	CASSVEGRGQGGEKLFF	TGTGCCAGCAGCGTAGAAGGGCGGGGGCAGGGCGGTGAAAAACTGTTTTTT
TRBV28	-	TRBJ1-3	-	CASLRGSYGNTIYF	TGTGCCAGCTTAAGGGGGAGTTATGGAAACACCATATATTTT
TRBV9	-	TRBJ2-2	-	CASSVGSGSTGELFF	TGTGCCAGCAGCGTAGGATCGGGGTCCACCGGGGAGCTGTTTTTT
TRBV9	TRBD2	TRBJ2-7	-	CASSAGGTSGMGSYEQYF	TGTGCCAGCAGCGCCGGGGGGACTAGCGGGATGGGGTCCTACGAGCAGTACTTC
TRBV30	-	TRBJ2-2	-	CAWSEYGELFF	TGTGCCTGGAGCGAGTACGGGGAGCTGTTTTTT
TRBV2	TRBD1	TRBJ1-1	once	CASSAGQGFTEAFF	TGTGCCAGCAGTGCGGGACAGGGTTTCACTGAAGCTTTCTTT
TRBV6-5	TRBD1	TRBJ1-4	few	CASSGSGGGEKLFF	TGTGCCAGCAGTGGATCAGGGGGTGGGGAAAAACTGTTTTTT
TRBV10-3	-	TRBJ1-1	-	CAIGAGPLGTEAFF	TGTGCCATCGGGGCAGGACCCTTAGGCACTGAAGCTTTCTTT
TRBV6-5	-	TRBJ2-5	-	CASSGGETQYF	TGTGCCAGCAGTGGAGGGGAGACCCAGTACTTC
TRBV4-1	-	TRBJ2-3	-	CASSQDSRDTQYF	TGCGCCAGCAGCCAAGATTCTCGGGATACGCAGTATTTT
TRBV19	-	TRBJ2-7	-	CASSISNRAYEQYF	TGTGCCAGTAGTATATCCAACAGGGCTTACGAGCAGTACTTC
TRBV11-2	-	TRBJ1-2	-	CASSLDSALYGYTF	TGTGCCAGCAGCTTAGACAGCGCCCTCTATGGCTACACCTTC
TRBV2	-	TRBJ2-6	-	CASSARVETNVLTF	TGTGCCAGCAGTGCCAGGGTGGAAACCAACGTCCTGACTTTC
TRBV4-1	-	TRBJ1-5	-	CASSQEGLGGKGPQHF	TGCGCCAGCAGCCAAGAGGGCCTCGGGGGAAAAGGGCCCCAGCATTTT
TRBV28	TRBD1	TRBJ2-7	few	CASSFGQDYEQYF	TGTGCCAGCAGTTTTGGACAGGACTACGAGCAGTACTTC
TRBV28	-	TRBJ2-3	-	CASSALLSTDTQYF	TGTGCCAGCAGTGCCCTACTCAGCACAGATACGCAGTATTTT
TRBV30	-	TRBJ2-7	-	CAWSVGGVNIYEQYF	TGTGCCTGGAGTGTAGGCGGGGTGAACATCTACGAGCAGTACTTC
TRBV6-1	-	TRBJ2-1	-	CASGRGDNEQFF	TGTGCCAGCGGCCGGGGAGACAATGAGCAGTTCTTC
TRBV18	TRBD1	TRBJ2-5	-	CASSRGQGVETQYF	TGTGCCAGCTCAAGGGGACAGGGTGTAGAGACCCAGTACTTC
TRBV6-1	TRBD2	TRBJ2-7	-	CASSEARTSGSYEQYF	TGTGCCAGCAGTGAGGCCCGGACTAGCGGATCCTACGAGCAGTACTTC
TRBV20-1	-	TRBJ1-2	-	CTTTWGYTF	TGCACCACTACCTGGGGCTACACCTTC
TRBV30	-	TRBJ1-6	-	CAWNSGYNSPLHF	TGTGCCTGGAATTCCGGCTATAATTCACCCCTCCACTTT
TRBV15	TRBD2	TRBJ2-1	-	CATSYGASGIDNEQFF	TGTGCCACCAGCTATGGGGCTAGCGGGATCGACAATGAGCAGTTCTTC
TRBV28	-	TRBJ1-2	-	CASSFVNYGYTF	TGTGCCAGCAGTTTCGTTAACTACGGCTACACCTTC
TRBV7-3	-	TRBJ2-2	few	CASSRQLTGELFF	TGTGCCAGCAGCCGACAGTTAACCGGGGAGCTGTTTTTT
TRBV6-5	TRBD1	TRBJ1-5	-	CASSFTGGGNQPQHF	TGTGCCAGCAGCTTTACAGGGGGTGGAAATCAGCCCCAGCATTTT
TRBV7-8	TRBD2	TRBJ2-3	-	CASSSRLAGSTDTQYF	TGTGCCAGCAGCTCCCGACTAGCGGGAAGCACAGATACGCAGTATTTT
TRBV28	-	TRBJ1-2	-	CASTLIRDKANYGYTF	TGTGCCAGCACCTTGATCCGGGACAAGGCTAACTATGGCTACACCTTC
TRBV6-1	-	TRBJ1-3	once	CASSEALQSSGNTIYF	TGTGCCAGCAGTGAAGCGCTACAGAGCTCTGGAAACACCATATATTTT
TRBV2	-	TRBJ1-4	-	CASRLRVTNEKLFF	TGTGCCAGCAGGTTGCGGGTGACTAATGAAAAACTGTTTTTT
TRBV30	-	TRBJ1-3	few	CAWSSGSGNTIYF	TGTGCCTGGAGTTCGGGATCTGGAAACACCATATATTTT
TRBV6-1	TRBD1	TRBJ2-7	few	CASSPRDRGTYEQYF	TGTGCCAGCAGCCCACGGGACAGGGGAACCTACGAGCAGTACTTC